These 23 T cell receptor beta chains were sequenced from one sample in a study of identical twins' blood T cells. TCRdb processed the 5' RACE reads anew with MiXCR; each CDR3 protein has one entry. The repertoire holds 350,000 to 400,000 distinct CDR3 sequences, with over 25% as singletons. The sequencing sample was made of PBMCs. Source of these receptors: a woman between 18 and 50 years old in good health.

The gene calls are TRBV28 and TRBJ1-5, with no clear D. V gave up 6 bases and J gave up 0 bases, with 15 bases separating them. The CDR3 extends over 16 amino acids. The V gene's germline CDR1 is MDHEN and CDR2 SYDVKM. CDR3 sequence: CASSGPPPNSNQPQHF. The CDR3, as DNA: TGTGCCAGCAGCGGCCCTCCGCCGAATAGCAATCAGCCCCAGCATTTT.

As regards this clonotype: A much larger clone lies one base from this, so it may be a read error. The CDR3 DNA reads as TGCAGTGCTAGAGCTTATAAGGATGGAAGCACTGAAGCTTTCTTT. This codes for CSARAYKDGSTEAFF. V gene TRBV20-1 combines with J gene TRBJ1-1; D call uncertain. This CDR3 comprises 15 residues. With 1 base removed from V and 4 bases from J, the gap between germline ends came to 16 bases. Looked up from germline, CDR1 is DFQATT and CDR2 is SNEGSKA (reference sequence).

The sample holds many counts of this clonotype. The chain combines TRBV24-1 with TRBJ1-5; no definite D call. Germline V CDR1 and CDR2: KGHDR, SFDVKD. This CDR3 contains 12 residues. Trimming took 9 bases from V and 6 from J, leaving 11 bases between them. In DNA, the CDR3 is TGTGCCACCCCTAAGTTGGGTCAGCCCCAGCATTTT. It is translated as CATPKLGQPQHF.

This clonotype was observed a handful of times. V usage is TRBV18 and J usage is TRBJ1-2; D is possibly TRBD1 (6 bases). Per the germline V gene, CDR1 is KGHSH and CDR2 is LQKENI. The V end lost 0 bases, the J end lost 8 bases, and 16 bases lay between the germline ends. CDR3 length: 15 amino acids. In nucleotides, the CDR3 is TGTGCCAGCTCACCACCGGAAATACAGGGCCCGGGCTACACCTTC. Translation: CASSPPEIQGPGYTF.

V is TRBV29-1 and J is TRBJ1-3; D call uncertain. The CDR3 is 13 residues long. The germline gives CDR1 SQVTM, CDR2 ANQGSEA. The V end was cut by 1 base, the J end by 4 bases, with 8 bases between. The CDR3 is CSVEGVAGNTIYF. The CDR3 nucleotides are TGCAGCGTTGAAGGGGTGGCGGGAAACACCATATATTTT.

This clonotype was found a few times. The rearrangement links TRBV12-3 or TRBV12-4 to TRBJ1-5; D is unresolved. Trimming shortened V by 3 bases and J by 5 bases, and 11 bases separated the two germline ends. There are 14 residues in the CDR3. CDR3: CASSFSGIHQPQHF. In nucleotides, the CDR3 is TGTGCCAGCAGTTTCTCGGGTATACATCAGCCCCAGCATTTT.

As concerns this clonotype: Since a much larger clone is just one base distant, this may be a read error. The chain recombines TRBV6-1 with TRBJ1-6; the D gene is possibly TRBD1 (5 bases). CDR1 is MNHNS, CDR2 SASEGT, per germline. The V end lost 8 bases, the J end lost 10 bases, and 21 bases lay between the germline ends. The CDR3 is 15 amino acids. CDR3 region: CASEGPIDGGSPLHF. CDR3 sequence (DNA): TGTGCCAGCGAGGGGCCCATTGATGGAGGCTCACCCCTCCACTTT.

The chain employs TRBV3-1 and TRBJ1-4; unclear D gene. From germline, CDR1 is LGHDT and CDR2 YNNKEL (reference sequence). The V gene lost 4 bases and the J gene lost 3 bases, with 9 bases spanning the gap. This CDR3 region has 14 residues. CDR3 coding DNA: TGTGCCAGCAGCCGCCTGACGGCTAATGAAAAACTGTTTTTT. Translated, it gives CASSRLTANEKLFF.

This chain connects TRBV20-1 to TRBJ2-5; 7 positions match TRBD1. CDR3 size: 14 residues. Trimming took 6 bases from V and 2 from J; bases not matched to a gene: 9. Germline CDR1 reads DFQATT; CDR2 reads SNEGSKA (reference sequence). The CDR3 region is CSADMRQGQETQYF. In DNA, the CDR3 is TGCAGTGCCGACATGCGACAGGGACAAGAGACCCAGTACTTC.

This clonotype appeared a few times. The chain joins TRBV29-1 to TRBJ2-1, with a tentative D call TRBD2 (7 bases). This CDR3 is built from 14 residues. The germline CDR1 and CDR2 sequences are SQVTM and ANQGSEA. Trimming left V 5 bases short and J 0 bases short, with 11 bases between. The CDR3: CSVWGGASYNEQFF. The CDR3, as DNA: TGCAGCGTTTGGGGGGGGGCCTCCTACAATGAGCAGTTCTTC.

The DNA of the CDR3 is TGCAGTGCTAGTGGAGCGAATGAGCAGTTCTTC. Protein: CSASGANEQFF. The chain joins TRBV20-1 to TRBJ2-1; the D is unclear. V dropped 3 bases and J dropped 7 bases, with 7 bases sitting between them. Per the germline V gene, CDR1 is DFQATT and CDR2 is SNEGSKA (reference sequence). CDR3 length equals 11 residues.

This clonotype appeared a few times. The gene calls are TRBV20-1 and TRBJ2-1; 9 positions agree with TRBD1. This CDR3 has 18 residues. CDR1 DFQATT and CDR2 SNEGSKA come from the germline V gene (reference sequence). Trimming cost V 6 bases and J 8 bases; bases outside gene matches: 23. The DNA of the CDR3 is TGCAGTGCCAGCGTGATGGGACAGGGTCAAACTAGATGGTATGAGCAGTTCTTC. Its protein product is CSASVMGQGQTRWYEQFF.

V is TRBV7-9 and J is TRBJ2-7; D gene unclear. CDR1 is SEHNR, CDR2 FQNEAQ, per germline (reference sequence). The CDR3 extends over 13 amino acids. V lost 2 bases and J 3 bases, leaving 8 bases between the germline ends. The CDR3 region has the DNA TGTGCCAGCAGCTTACCCAGATACTACGAGCAGTACTTC. Its translation is CASSLPRYYEQYF.

V and J are TRBV9 and TRBJ1-2; possible D gene TRBD1, 6 bases. Trimming stripped 6 bases from V and 6 bases from J, with 21 bases between. The CDR3 contains 15 residues. Germline V gives CDR1 SGDLS, CDR2 YYNGEE. The CDR3 bases are TGTGCCAGCACCGCCGCCGGAGACAGGAACCATGGCTACACCTTC. Protein product: CASTAAGDRNHGYTF.

Comments on this clonotype: Germline is not matched at one junction end, which may reflect a read error. The gene calls are TRBV27 and TRBJ1-1, with D tentatively TRBD1 (6 bases). Germline CDR1 MNHEY, CDR2 SMNVEV (reference sequence). CDR3 length equals 15 residues. This CDR3 is CDSSSTGWVYTEAFF. In nucleotides, the CDR3 is TGTGACAGCAGTTCCACAGGGTGGGTGTACACTGAAGCTTTCTTT.

The chain couples TRBV20-1 to TRBJ1-2, with 10 bases aligning to TRBD1. Germline CDR1 reads DFQATT; CDR2 reads SNEGSKA (reference sequence). Losses at the gene ends were 6 bases for V and 6 bases for J; bases not matched to a gene: 4. This CDR3 comprises 12 residues. DNA for the CDR3: TGCAGTGCCTGGGGACAGGGGAATGGCTACACCTTC. It translates to CSAWGQGNGYTF.

V and J are TRBV18 and TRBJ1-1; no definite D call. Germline V gene sequence: CDR1 KGHSH, CDR2 LQKENI. Deletions cut 6 bases from V and 6 bases from J, with 14 bases between. This CDR3 comprises 13 residues. DNA for the CDR3: TGTGCCAGCTCGCACGACCGAGAGGCTGAAGCTTTCTTT. This gives the protein CASSHDREAEAFF.

This clonotype has a handful of counts. The chain's CDR3 is CASSSSGNTGELFF. In DNA form, the CDR3 reads TGCGCCAGCAGCTCTAGCGGGAACACCGGGGAGCTGTTTTTT. This chain joins TRBV5-1 and TRBJ2-2, with 7 bases lining up with TRBD2. Germline trimming cut 3 bases from V and 1 base from J; bases unmatched to any gene: 0. CDR3 length: 14 amino acids. Germline lookup yields CDR1 SGHRS and CDR2 YFSETQ.

The rearrangement links TRBV5-1 to TRBJ1-1; 8 bases map to TRBD1. The junction had 6 bases not matched to a gene; V was cut back by 0 bases and J by 5 bases. The CDR3 is 15 residues long. Germline V gene data show CDR1 as SGHRS and CDR2 as YFSETQ. CDR3 in amino acids: CASSLGQGLRTEAFF. CDR3 DNA sequence: TGCGCCAGCAGCTTGGGACAGGGGCTTCGGACTGAAGCTTTCTTT. The full variable domain, with the rest looked up from reference TRBV5-1 and TRBJ1-1, is KAGVTQTPRYLIKTRGQQVTLSCSPISGHRSVSWYQQTPGQGLQFLFEYFSETQRNKGNFPGRFSGRQFSNSRSEMNVSTLELGDSALYLCASSLGQGLRTEAFFGQGTRLTVV.

This clonotype was detected only a few times. It may be a read error: a sequence one base away is much more abundant. The chain employs TRBV6-6 and TRBJ1-2, with D tentatively TRBD1 (5 bases). V was pared by 2 bases and J by 12 bases, with 16 bases between. Germline values: CDR1 MNHNY, CDR2 SVGAGI (reference sequence). CDR3 length: 13 residues. CDR3 DNA sequence: TGTGCCAGCAGTTACCTTGCGGGGCACGGCCACACCTTC. Residues: CASSYLAGHGHTF.

This chain connects TRBV19 to TRBJ1-1, with D unresolved. The CDR3 covers 14 residues. V gave up 3 bases and J gave up 0 bases, with 8 bases separating them. Germline CDR1 reads LNHDA; CDR2 reads SQIVND (reference sequence). The CDR3 reads CASSMWHLNTEAFF. In DNA form, the CDR3 reads TGTGCCAGTAGTATGTGGCATTTGAACACTGAAGCTTTCTTT.

In its sample, this clonotype was seen a few times. The rearrangement links TRBV6-5 to TRBJ2-2; tentatively, D is TRBD2 (7 bases). This CDR3 contains 14 residues. Trimming removed 7 bases at V and 4 bases at J, with 13 bases between. Germline loops: CDR1 MNHEY, CDR2 SVGAGI. CDR3 loop: CASMSGGATGELFF. DNA for the CDR3: TGTGCCAGCATGAGTGGGGGGGCCACCGGGGAGCTGTTTTTT.

This clonotype was found many times. This rearrangement joins TRBV12-3 or TRBV12-4 to TRBJ2-5; D gene unclear. This CDR3 is 13 amino acids long. V was pared by 3 bases and J by 5 bases, with 10 bases between. Here the CDR3 DNA reads TGTGCCAGCAGTTTGAGGCTAGAGGAGACCCAGTACTTC. Translated: CASSLRLEETQYF.